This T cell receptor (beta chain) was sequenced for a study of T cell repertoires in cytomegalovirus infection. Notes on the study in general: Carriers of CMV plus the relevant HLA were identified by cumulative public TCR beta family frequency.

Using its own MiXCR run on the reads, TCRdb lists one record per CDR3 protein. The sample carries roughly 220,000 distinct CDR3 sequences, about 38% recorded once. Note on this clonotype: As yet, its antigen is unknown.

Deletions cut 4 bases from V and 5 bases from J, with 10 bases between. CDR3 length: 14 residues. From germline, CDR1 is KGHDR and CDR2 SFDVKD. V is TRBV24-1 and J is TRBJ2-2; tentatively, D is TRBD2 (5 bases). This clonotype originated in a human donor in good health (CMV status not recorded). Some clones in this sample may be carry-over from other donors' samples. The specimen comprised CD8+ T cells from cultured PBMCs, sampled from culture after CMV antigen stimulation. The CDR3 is CATSEQADTGELFF. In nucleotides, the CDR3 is TGTGCCACCAGTGAACAAGCGGATACCGGGGAGCTGTTTTTT.